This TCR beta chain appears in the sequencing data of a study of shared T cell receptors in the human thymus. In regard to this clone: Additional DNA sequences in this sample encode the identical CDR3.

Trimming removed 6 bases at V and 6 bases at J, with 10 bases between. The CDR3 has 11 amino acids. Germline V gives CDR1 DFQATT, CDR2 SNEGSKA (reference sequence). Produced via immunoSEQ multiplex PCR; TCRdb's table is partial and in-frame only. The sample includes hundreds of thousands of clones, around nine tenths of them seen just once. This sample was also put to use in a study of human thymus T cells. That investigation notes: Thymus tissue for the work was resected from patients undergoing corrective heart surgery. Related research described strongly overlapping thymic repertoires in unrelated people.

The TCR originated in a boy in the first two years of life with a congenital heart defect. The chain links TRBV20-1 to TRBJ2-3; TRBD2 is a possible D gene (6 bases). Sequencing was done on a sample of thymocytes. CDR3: CSARGLDTQYF. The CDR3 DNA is TGCAGTGCCCGGGGGTTGGATACGCAGTATTTT.